Sequencing of this T cell receptor beta chain was carried out in a study of response to subunit inactivated influenza vaccine. TCRdb processed the RT-PCR reads anew with MiXCR; each CDR3 protein has one entry. The sample lists around 580,000 distinct CDR3 sequences, 12% occurring once. This CDR3 spans 14 amino acids. Trimming removed 5 bases from V and 8 bases from J; junction bases left unmatched: 10. In this sample, this clonotype turned up a few times. This TCR was recovered from a man between 45 and 60 years old who received an inactivated influenza vaccine. The chain uses TRBV12-3 or TRBV12-4 and TRBJ2-5, with 8 nucleotides matching TRBD2. Sequences were derived from PBMCs from blood, sampled on the day of vaccination. CDR3 coding DNA: TGTGCCAGCAGTCCGGGGGGCGGGGGGTTTACCCAGTACTTC. It yields the protein CASSPGGGGFTQYF.